These 12 T cell receptor beta chains were all obtained from the same sample, sequenced in a study of control samples from healthy donors and cancer patients. Using immunoSEQ multiplex PCR, the repertoire was profiled, and TCRdb retains in-frame clones only, with some absent. The sample includes approximately 110,000 clones, 80% to 90% of them seen just once. The sequenced sample was blood. These receptors were obtained from a woman between 45 and 65 years old in good health.

This chain joins TRBV6-5 and TRBJ2-1, with D possibly being TRBD1 (5 bases). The V gene's germline CDR1 is MNHEY and CDR2 SVGAGI. This CDR3 spans 14 amino acids. The germline V and J ends were trimmed by 6 bases and 10 bases, with 19 bases remaining between them. The chain's CDR3 is CASSAATRVGEQFF. The CDR3, as DNA: TGTGCCAGCAGCGCCGCGACCAGGGTCGGGGAGCAGTTCTTC.

This chain joins TRBV6-5 and TRBJ2-3; TRBD2 agrees at 11 bases. Looked up from germline, CDR1 is MNHEY and CDR2 is SVGAGI. This CDR3 spans 15 amino acids. V gave up 4 bases and J gave up 0 bases; unmatched junction bases: 0. In DNA, the CDR3 is TGTGCCAGCAGTTTAGCGGGGGGGAGCACAGATACGCAGTATTTT. Residues: CASSLAGGSTDTQYF.

The CDR3 DNA is TGTGCCAGCAGCTTAACACTAGCGGCGCATGAGCAGTTCTTC. It yields the protein CASSLTLAAHEQFF. V usage is TRBV7-3 and J usage is TRBJ2-1, with 8 bases aligning to TRBD2. V lost 0 bases, J lost 8 bases, and 3 bases stayed unmatched. CDR1 and CDR2 (germline): SGHTA, FQGTGA. CDR3 size: 14 residues.

This clone was seen only a few times. The chain uses TRBV19 and TRBJ1-3; D uncertain. The CDR3 has 11 amino acids. V lost 6 bases to trimming and J lost 3 bases, with 3 bases between them. Looked up from germline, CDR1 is LNHDA and CDR2 is SQIVND (reference sequence). CDR3 nucleotides: TGTGCCAGTAGGTTTGGAAACACCATATATTTT. Translating gives CASRFGNTIYF.

V usage is TRBV27 and J usage is TRBJ1-4, with D possibly being TRBD1 (5 bases). CDR3 length: 16 residues. From germline, CDR1 is MNHEY and CDR2 SMNVEV (reference sequence). Trimming left V 5 bases short and J 4 bases short, with 17 bases between. CDR3 DNA: TGTGCCAGCAGTCAACCGGTCGGGACGGGTAATGAAAAACTGTTTTTT. This translates into CASSQPVGTGNEKLFF.

J is TRBJ1-2 and V is TRBV6-1; tentative D call: TRBD1 (6 bases). Trimming took off 0 bases at V and 5 bases at J, with 16 bases between the two ends. The CDR3 totals 16 residues. Germline CDR1 MNHNS, CDR2 SASEGT. CDR3: CASSEAQGRAGYGYTF. CDR3 coding DNA: TGTGCCAGCAGTGAAGCGCAGGGGCGGGCGGGATATGGCTACACCTTC.

J is TRBJ2-7 and V is TRBV29-1; TRBD1 is a possible D gene (7 bases). The CDR3 totals 14 residues. Trimming cost V 4 bases and J 2 bases, with 15 bases left between them. CDR1 and CDR2 from the germline V gene are SQVTM and ANQGSEA. This CDR3 reads CSVVRQGGTYEQYF. In DNA form, the CDR3 reads TGCAGCGTTGTGAGACAGGGAGGCACCTACGAGCAGTACTTC.

V and J are TRBV24-1 and TRBJ2-5; 9 nucleotides match TRBD2. Germline V gene data show CDR1 as KGHDR and CDR2 as SFDVKD. V shed 6 bases and J 4 bases; nucleotides not matched to a gene: 14. The CDR3 is 17 amino acids. The CDR3 DNA reads as TGTGCCACCAGTCCGGGACTAGCTTTTGGTATCGTAGAGACCCAGTACTTC. Its translation: CATSPGLAFGIVETQYF.

This chain links TRBV29-1 with TRBJ1-4, with 9 bases aligning to TRBD1. This CDR3 region has 15 residues. V was clipped by 4 bases and J by 0 bases; unmatched bases: 3. The germline V gene has CDR1 SQVTM and CDR2 ANQGSEA. Here the CDR3 DNA reads TGCAGCGTTGGACGGACAGGGGCAACTAATGAAAAACTGTTTTTT. Its translation: CSVGRTGATNEKLFF.

The chain has TRBV12-3 or TRBV12-4 and TRBJ2-4, with D possibly matching TRBD2 (5 bases). V lost 3 bases, J lost 8 bases, and 5 bases lay in between. The CDR3 totals 11 residues. CDR3 DNA: TGTGCCAGCAGTTTCGGGGACATTCAGTACTTC. Protein product: CASSFGDIQYF.

CDR3: CASSIVANTEAFF. CDR3 coding DNA: TGTGCCAGTAGTATAGTGGCTAACACTGAAGCTTTCTTT. This sequence joins TRBV19 and TRBJ1-1, with no clear D. The V end was cut by 1 base, the J end by 2 bases, with 5 bases between. Germline loops: CDR1 LNHDA, CDR2 SQIVND (reference sequence). The CDR3 is 13 residues long.

This chain links TRBV28 with TRBJ1-4, with TRBD1 matching 7 bases. The junction had 13 bases not matched to a gene; V was cut back by 8 bases and J by 7 bases. The germline V gene has CDR1 MDHEN and CDR2 SYDVKM. The CDR3 is 15 residues long. The CDR3 sequence: CASGVHRGNLEKLFF. The CDR3 DNA reads TGTGCCAGCGGTGTCCACAGGGGAAACCTTGAAAAACTGTTTTTT. The full variable domain, its missing parts supplied by reference TRBV28 and TRBJ1-4, is DVKVTQSSRYLVKRTGEKVFLECVQDMDHENMFWYRQDPGLGLRLIYFSYDVKMKEKGDIPEGYSVSREKKERFSLILESASTNQTSMYLCASGVHRGNLEKLFFGSGTQLSVL.